This T cell receptor beta chain was identified in a study of blood T cell repertoires in COVID-19. Profiling relied on immunoSEQ multiplex PCR, and the TCRdb table lists in-frame clones only, not all of them. The table includes 200,000 to 250,000 clones, 70% to 85% detected once. This CDR3 is built from 12 residues. CDR1 is SQVTM, CDR2 ANQGSEA, per germline. V shed 5 bases and J shed 2 bases, with 9 bases lying between them. The receptor comes from a woman aged 55 to 70 who had recovered from COVID-19. V usage is TRBV29-1 and J usage is TRBJ2-5, with D possibly being TRBD1 (6 bases). Sequencing used PBMCs or T cells enriched from blood (not recorded which). CDR3 nucleotide sequence: TGCAGCGTTCAGACAGGTCAAGAGACCCAGTACTTC. This sequence encodes CSVQTGQETQYF. Together with reference TRBV29-1 and TRBJ2-5, the CDR3 gives the full variable domain: SAVISQKPSRDICQRGTSLTIQCQVDSQVTMMFWYRQQPGQSLTLIATANQGSEATYESGFVIDKFPISRPNLTFSTLTVSNMSPEDSSIYLCSVQTGQETQYFGPGTRLLVL.